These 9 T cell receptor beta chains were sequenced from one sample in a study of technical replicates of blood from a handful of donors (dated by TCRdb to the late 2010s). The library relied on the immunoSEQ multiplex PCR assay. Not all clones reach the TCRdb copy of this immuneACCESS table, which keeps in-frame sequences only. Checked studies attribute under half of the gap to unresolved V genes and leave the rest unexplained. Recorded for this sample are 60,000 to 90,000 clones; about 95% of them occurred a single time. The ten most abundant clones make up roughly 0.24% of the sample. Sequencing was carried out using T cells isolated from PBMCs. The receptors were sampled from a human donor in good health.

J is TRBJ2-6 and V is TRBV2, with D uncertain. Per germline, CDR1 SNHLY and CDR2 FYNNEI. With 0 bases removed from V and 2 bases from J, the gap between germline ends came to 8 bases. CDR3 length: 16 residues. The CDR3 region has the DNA TGTGCCAGCAGTGAAGCGCGGAGACCTGGGGCCAACGTCCTGACTTTC. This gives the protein CASSEARRPGANVLTF.

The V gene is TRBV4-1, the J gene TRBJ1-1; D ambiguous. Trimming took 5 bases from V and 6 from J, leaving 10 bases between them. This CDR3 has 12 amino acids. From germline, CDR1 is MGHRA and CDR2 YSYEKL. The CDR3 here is CASSSYGAEAFF. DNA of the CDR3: TGCGCCAGCAGCTCCTATGGAGCTGAAGCTTTCTTT.

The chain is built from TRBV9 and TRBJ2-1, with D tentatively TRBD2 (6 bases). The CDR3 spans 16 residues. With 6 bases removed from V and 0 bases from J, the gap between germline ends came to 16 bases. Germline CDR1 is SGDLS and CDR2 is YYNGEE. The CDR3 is CASTGAGTRSYNEQFF. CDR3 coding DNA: TGTGCCAGCACCGGAGCGGGTACACGCTCCTACAATGAGCAGTTCTTC. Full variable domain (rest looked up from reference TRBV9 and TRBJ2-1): DSGVTQTPKHLITATGQRVTLRCSPRSGDLSVYWYQQSLDQGLQFLIQYYNGEERAKGNILERFSAQQFPDLHSELNLSSLELGDSALYFCASTGAGTRSYNEQFFGPGTRLTVL.

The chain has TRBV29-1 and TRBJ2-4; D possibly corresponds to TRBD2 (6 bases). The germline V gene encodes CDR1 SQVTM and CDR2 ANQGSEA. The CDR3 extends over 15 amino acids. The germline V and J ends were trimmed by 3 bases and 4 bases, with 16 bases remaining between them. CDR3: CSVDRVTRFKNIQYF. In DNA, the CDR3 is TGCAGCGTTGATAGGGTGACTAGATTTAAAAACATTCAGTACTTC.

CDR3 sequence: CASSGTGGDEKLFF. DNA of the CDR3: TGTGCCAGCAGCGGGACAGGGGGCGATGAAAAACTGTTTTTT. The chain is built from TRBV2 and TRBJ1-4; 12 bases match TRBD1. J was trimmed by 6 bases and V by 6 bases; bases with no gene match: 2. Looked up from germline, CDR1 is SNHLY and CDR2 is FYNNEI. The CDR3 has 14 amino acids.

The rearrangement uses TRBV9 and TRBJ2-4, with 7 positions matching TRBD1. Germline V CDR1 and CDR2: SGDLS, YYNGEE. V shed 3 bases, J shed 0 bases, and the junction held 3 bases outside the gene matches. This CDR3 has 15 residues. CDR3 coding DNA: TGTGCCAGCAGCGGACAGGGTTTAGCCAAAAACATTCAGTACTTC. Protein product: CASSGQGLAKNIQYF.

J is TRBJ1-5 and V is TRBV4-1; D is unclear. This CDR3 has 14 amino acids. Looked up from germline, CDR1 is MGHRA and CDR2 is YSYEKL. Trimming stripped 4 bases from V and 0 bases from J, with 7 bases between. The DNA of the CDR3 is TGCGCCAGCAGCCTACAGTCTAGCAATCAGCCCCAGCATTTT. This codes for CASSLQSSNQPQHF.

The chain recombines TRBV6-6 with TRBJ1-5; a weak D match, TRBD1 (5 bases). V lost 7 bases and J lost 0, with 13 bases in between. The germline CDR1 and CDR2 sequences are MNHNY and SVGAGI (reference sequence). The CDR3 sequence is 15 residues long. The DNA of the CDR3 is TGTGCCAGCATCCGGGACTCAAATAGCAATCAGCCCCAGCATTTT. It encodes CASIRDSNSNQPQHF.

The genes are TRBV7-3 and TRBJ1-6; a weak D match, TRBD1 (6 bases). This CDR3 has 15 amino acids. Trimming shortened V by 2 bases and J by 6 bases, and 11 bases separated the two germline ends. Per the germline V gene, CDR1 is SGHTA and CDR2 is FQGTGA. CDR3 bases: TGTGCCAGCAGCTTATGGGGGGGGGCTAATTCACCCCTCCACTTT. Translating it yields CASSLWGGANSPLHF.